The 17 T cell receptor beta chains presented below share a single source sample, sequenced in a study of regulatory T cells in long-lasting Graves disease. Relying on iRepertoire HTBI primers and Arm-PCR of CDR3 regions, the team built TCR beta libraries. Each CDR3 protein gets one entry after TCRdb re-called the multiplex PCR reads with MiXCR. The sample carries approximately 440,000 distinct CDR3 sequences, about 25% recorded once. Time point indicated: persistent/refractory GD, antithyroid drugs over 5 years with positive TRAb. The TCR library was prepared using RNA isolated from PBMCs. The specimen comprised peripheral blood mononuclear cells (PBMCs), sampled when the disease was refractory, from a patient treated with antithyroid drugs. The origin of the receptors is a female donor with Graves disease.

This clonotype was detected a few times. J is TRBJ1-2 and V is TRBV4-3; D gene uncertain. CDR1 LGHNA and CDR2 YSLEER come from the germline V gene. V was cut by 0 bases and J by 4 bases, with 12 bases left in between. The CDR3 spans 15 residues. CDR3 loop: CASSQERLNLYGYTF. The DNA of the CDR3 is TGCGCCAGCAGCCAAGAGAGGCTGAACCTCTATGGCTACACCTTC.

This clonotype was seen ten or more times. CDR3 protein: CAISDKAGFGYTF. CDR3 in DNA: TGTGCCATCAGTGATAAGGCCGGCTTCGGCTACACCTTC. J is TRBJ1-2 and V is TRBV10-3; D call uncertain. Germline CDR1 reads ENHRY; CDR2 reads SYGVKD. Trimming stripped 3 bases from V and 8 bases from J, with 13 bases between. The CDR3 is 13 residues long.

V usage is TRBV7-6 and J usage is TRBJ1-1, with D hard to call. Germline values: CDR1 SGHVS, CDR2 FNYEAQ. The ends were cut back, 4 bases at V and 4 bases at J, with 13 bases in the middle. The CDR3 covers 14 residues. The CDR3 is CASSSGFASTEAFF. CDR3 DNA sequence: TGTGCCAGCAGCTCCGGCTTCGCGAGCACTGAAGCTTTCTTT. Using reference TRBV7-6 and TRBJ1-1 for the parts outside the CDR3, the full variable domain is GAGVSQSPRYKVTKRGQDVALRCDPISGHVSLYWYRQALGQGPEFLTYFNYEAQQDKSGLPNDRFSAERPEGSISTLTIQRTEQRDSAMYRCASSSGFASTEAFFGQGTRLTVV.

A remark on this clonotype: This may be a read error, as it is one base from a much larger clone. The genes are TRBV6-2 or TRBV6-3 and TRBJ1-1, with D possibly being TRBD1 (5 bases). Germline lookup yields CDR1 MNHEY and CDR2 SVGEGT. This CDR3 has 15 residues. The CDR3 loop is CASSSHRLEGAEALF. CDR3 coding DNA: TGTGCCAGCAGTTCCCACAGGCTGGAGGGTGCTGAAGCTCTCTTT.

This clonotype was detected only a few times. The V call is TRBV12-3 or TRBV12-4, the J call TRBJ2-7, with D hard to call. V shed 8 bases and J shed 7 bases, with 9 bases lying between them. The length of the CDR3 is 10 residues. This CDR3 is CASALSEQYF. CDR3 DNA: TGTGCCAGCGCCCTAAGTGAGCAGTACTTC.

This clonotype has just a few counts. The chain combines TRBV6-1 with TRBJ2-5; possibly TRBD1 for D (6 bases). The CDR3 has 13 amino acids. Trimming removed 4 bases from V and 7 bases from J, with 13 bases in between. Germline V CDR1 and CDR2: MNHNS, SASEGT. CDR3 DNA: TGTGCCAGCAGTGCATTAATACAGGGGACCCAGTACTTC. Protein sequence: CASSALIQGTQYF.

This clonotype occurred once. V gene TRBV20-1 combines with J gene TRBJ2-7; no definite D call. V was clipped by 3 bases and J by 3 bases, with 9 bases between them. Per germline, CDR1 DFQATT and CDR2 SNEGSKA (reference sequence). The CDR3 has 12 residues. CDR3 in amino acids: CSASDRIYEQYF. CDR3 nucleotide sequence: TGCAGTGCTAGTGACCGAATCTACGAGCAGTACTTC.

This clonotype was observed a few times. J is TRBJ1-3 and V is TRBV7-2; TRBD1 matches 11 bases. Germline V gives CDR1 SGHTA, CDR2 FQGNSA. Trimming took 5 bases from V and 0 from J; bases not matched to a gene: 18. The CDR3 contains 21 residues. The CDR3 protein is CASSQELPGQGVISSGNTIYF. Here the CDR3 DNA reads TGTGCCAGCAGCCAAGAGCTGCCGGGACAGGGGGTGATAAGCTCTGGAAACACCATATATTTT. Full variable domain (missing parts from reference TRBV7-2 and TRBJ1-3): GAGVSQSPSNKVTEKGKDVELRCDPISGHTALYWYRQSLGQGLEFLIYFQGNSAPDKSGLPSDRFSAERTGGSVSTLTIQRTQQEDSAVYLCASSQELPGQGVISSGNTIYFGEGSWLTVV.

This chain connects TRBV20-1 to TRBJ2-7; D remains unclear. Looked up from germline, CDR1 is DFQATT and CDR2 is SNEGSKA (reference sequence). CDR3 length equals 14 residues. Deletions cut 6 bases from V and 2 bases from J, with 17 bases between. CDR3 sequence (DNA): TGCAGTGCGTCAATGTGGGATCTCCCCTACGAGCAGTACTTC. Translating it yields CSASMWDLPYEQYF.

This clonotype appeared a few times. The CDR3 bases are TGTGCCAGCACCCCCCAGGGGCGCTCCTACAATGAGCAGTTCTTC. Its protein is CASTPQGRSYNEQFF. The chain has TRBV2 and TRBJ2-1, with a tentative D call TRBD1 (6 bases). V was trimmed by 7 bases and J by 0 bases, leaving 13 bases between them. This CDR3 is built from 15 residues. In germline, CDR1 is SNHLY, CDR2 FYNNEI.

On this clonotype: A much larger clone is a single base away; this may be a read error. This chain joins TRBV28 and TRBJ1-2; 8 bases are a match to TRBD1. Germline V gene lookup returns CDR1 MDHEN and CDR2 SYDVKM. J lost 6 bases, V lost 7 bases, and 7 bases had no gene match. The CDR3 has 13 amino acids. CDR3 in amino acids: CASTRTGKDGYTF. The DNA of the CDR3 is TGTGCCAGCACCAGGACAGGGAAGGATGGCTACACCTTC.

This clonotype has only one observation. The genes are TRBV7-2 and TRBJ2-3; TRBD2 matches 15 bases. Germline assignment: CDR1 SGHTA and CDR2 FQGNSA. The V and J ends lost 2 bases and 7 bases, in that order; junction bases with no gene match: 19. There are 21 residues in the CDR3. Here the CDR3 reads CASSLNVGTSGRIGAGYTQYF. The CDR3 region has the DNA TGTGCCAGCAGCTTAAACGTGGGGACTAGCGGGAGGATTGGGGCGGGCTATACGCAGTATTTT.

With respect to this clonotype: A much larger clone sits a single nucleotide away, making a read error possible. This chain links TRBV7-2 with TRBJ1-4; possibly TRBD1 for D (5 bases). Germline V gene sequence: CDR1 SGHTA, CDR2 FQGNSA. The ends were cut back, 5 bases at V and 7 bases at J, with 20 bases in the middle. This CDR3 is built from 16 residues. CDR3 amino acids: CASSRNEQEAGEKLFF. CDR3 DNA sequence: TGTGCCAGCAGCCGAAATGAACAGGAGGCAGGTGAAAAACTGTTTTTT.

This clonotype has a count of ten or more. The chain links TRBV29-1 to TRBJ1-1; 11 bases agree with TRBD1. This CDR3 is 14 amino acids long. Germline V lookup: CDR1 SQVTM, CDR2 ANQGSEA. Trimming cost V 4 bases and J 5 bases; bases outside gene matches: 6. The CDR3 DNA follows: TGCAGCGTTGTAGGACAGGGGGCGCGAACTGAAGCTTTCTTT. This translates into CSVVGQGARTEAFF.

This rearrangement joins TRBV6-1 to TRBJ2-7; maybe TRBD1 (5 bases). There are 12 residues in the CDR3. Trimming pared 7 bases from V and 6 bases from J, leaving 13 bases between. The germline V gene has CDR1 MNHNS and CDR2 SASEGT. CDR3 amino acids: CASKSQGFEQYF. CDR3 nucleotides: TGTGCCAGCAAAAGTCAGGGTTTCGAGCAGTACTTC.

This clonotype was observed at least ten times. The V gene is TRBV12-3 or TRBV12-4, the J gene TRBJ1-2; D unclear. The CDR3 is made up of 15 amino acids. V lost 1 base and J lost 4, with 13 bases in between. CDR3 loop: CASSLGGASPYGYTF. In nucleotides, the CDR3 is TGTGCCAGCAGTTTAGGAGGAGCTTCACCCTATGGCTACACCTTC.

About this clonotype: Sequence at one end of the junction differs from germline and may be a read error. The V gene is TRBV6-4, the J gene TRBJ2-5, with D perhaps TRBD2 (6 bases). In germline, CDR1 is MRHNA, CDR2 SNTAGT. The CDR3 spans 13 residues. CDR3 sequence reads: CAGSFLGGETQYF. In DNA form, the CDR3 reads TGTGCCGGCAGTTTTTTGGGAGGCGAGACCCAGTACTTC.